These 17 T cell receptor beta chains share one sample of origin, sequenced in a study of blood T cells in healthy people across ages. For the second PCR, which ran for 7 to 11 cycles, a sample-barcoded 5' primer and a J-beta primer mix were used. TCRdb itself ran the 5' RACE reads through MiXCR, one entry per CDR3 protein. The repertoire includes around 710,000 distinct CDR3 sequences, approximately 39% of them detected once, and 20% to 25% sits in the top ten. Sequenced material: blood. The receptors shown here come from a woman in her fifties or sixties in good health.

The V and J genes are TRBV7-9 and TRBJ2-5, with D possibly being TRBD1 (5 bases). V lost 5 bases, J lost 5 bases, and 12 bases lay in between. Germline V lookup: CDR1 SEHNR, CDR2 FQNEAQ (reference sequence). The CDR3 has 13 residues. The CDR3 nucleotides read TGTGCCAGCAGCCCAGGGATGCCGGAGACCCAGTACTTC. Amino acids: CASSPGMPETQYF.

The genes are TRBV9 and TRBJ2-5; D remains unclear. The J call is in doubt because the DNA end fits TRBJ2-7 better. Germline V lookup: CDR1 SGDLS, CDR2 YYNGEE. The CDR3 is 12 residues long. CDR3 in DNA: TGTGCCAGCAGCGACGACAACTACGAGCAGTACTTC. This encodes CASSDDNYEQYF.

The V call is TRBV20-1, the J call TRBJ2-1; 10 positions agree with TRBD2. The V segment lost 0 bases and the J segment 4 bases; nucleotides outside the gene matches: 12. The CDR3 consists of 18 residues. Germline CDR1 is DFQATT and CDR2 is SNEGSKA (reference sequence). CDR3 region: CSARDQVQRGGWYNEQFF. For the CDR3, the DNA is TGCAGTGCTAGAGACCAGGTCCAGCGGGGGGGCTGGTACAATGAGCAGTTCTTC.

This clonotype has a handful of counts. The chain couples TRBV29-1 to TRBJ2-1, with 11 nucleotides matching TRBD2. With 7 bases clipped from V and 7 bases from J, the junction kept 12 bases outside the gene matches. The CDR3 spans 15 residues. CDR1 is SQVTM and CDR2 is ANQGSEA in the germline V gene. The CDR3 region is CSAQPGLAVLNEQFF. In DNA, the CDR3 is TGCAGCGCTCAACCGGGACTAGCGGTTTTAAATGAGCAGTTCTTC.

In its sample, this clonotype was seen a few times. The chain recombines TRBV5-1 with TRBJ2-5, with 9 bases aligning to TRBD1. TRBJ2-7 matches the DNA end more closely, so the J call is doubtful. The CDR3 consists of 14 residues. CDR1 is SGHRS and CDR2 is YFSETQ in the germline V gene. The CDR3 reads CASSGGTGSAEQYF. CDR3 in DNA: TGCGCCAGCAGCGGGGGGACAGGGAGCGCCGAGCAGTACTTC.

In this sample, this clonotype turned up a few times. The chain employs TRBV12-3 or TRBV12-4 and TRBJ1-2; 8 bases agree with TRBD1. J lost 2 bases, V lost 6 bases, and 8 bases had no gene match. The CDR3 is 15 residues long. CDR3 protein: CASSISRDRNYGYTF. The CDR3 DNA reads TGTGCCAGCAGCATTTCCCGGGACAGGAACTATGGCTACACCTTC.

This clonotype was seen more than once but under ten times. V is TRBV7-2 and J is TRBJ2-1; TRBD2 aligns across 7 bases. CDR3 length: 15 residues. With 1 base clipped from V and 6 bases from J, the junction kept 6 bases outside the gene matches. Germline CDR1 is SGHTA and CDR2 is FQGNSA. This CDR3 reads CASSLVREVFNEQFF. In DNA, the CDR3 is TGTGCCAGCAGCTTAGTACGGGAGGTTTTCAATGAGCAGTTCTTC.

This clonotype was seen just once. The chain employs TRBV24-1 and TRBJ2-2, with a weak D call TRBD1 (6 bases). The CDR3 runs to 14 residues. Germline CDR1 and CDR2: KGHDR and SFDVKD. V lost 6 bases to trimming and J lost 4 bases, with 11 bases between them. The CDR3 protein is CATSKGDRTGELFF. In DNA form, the CDR3 reads TGTGCCACCAGTAAGGGGGACCGCACCGGGGAGCTGTTTTTT.

This clonotype showed up just a few times. This chain uses TRBV9 with TRBJ1-1, with a tentative D call TRBD1 (6 bases). The V gene lost 4 bases and the J gene lost 7 bases, with 14 bases spanning the gap. Germline V gives CDR1 SGDLS, CDR2 YYNGEE. The CDR3 runs 13 residues. In nucleotides, the CDR3 is TGTGCCAGCAGCCCCAGCCAGGGGCGTGAAGCTTTCTTT. This codes for CASSPSQGREAFF.

This clonotype was counted ten times or more. The chain combines TRBV20-1 with TRBJ2-5; 10 bases align to TRBD2. V lost 6 bases and J lost 9; bases outside the gene matches: 16. Germline values: CDR1 DFQATT, CDR2 SNEGSKA (reference sequence). There are 15 residues in the CDR3. The CDR3 is CSARWTSGVSGAQYF. The CDR3 coding sequence is TGCAGTGCCCGTTGGACTAGCGGAGTTTCTGGGGCCCAGTACTTC.

The chain uses TRBV28 and TRBJ2-1; perhaps D is TRBD1 or TRBD2 (7 bases each). Germline lookup yields CDR1 MDHEN and CDR2 SYDVKM. V was cut by 5 bases and J by 4 bases, with 15 bases left in between. CDR3 length: 15 residues. The CDR3 DNA sequence: TGTGCCAGCAGTGTTCAGGGGGGGGCTTACAATGAGCAGTTCTTC. Translated: CASSVQGGAYNEQFF.

V gene TRBV9 combines with J gene TRBJ2-5; D not resolved. V was clipped by 6 bases and J by 2 bases, with 11 bases between them. The CDR3 length is 13 residues. Germline V lookup: CDR1 SGDLS, CDR2 YYNGEE. For the CDR3, the DNA is TGTGCCAGCAACCCGGGCCCTCAAGAGACCCAGTACTTC. Protein: CASNPGPQETQYF.

This clonotype was detected only once. V usage is TRBV20-1 and J usage is TRBJ2-5; TRBD1 matches 7 bases. The J call may be mistaken, given a closer DNA end match to TRBJ2-7. The CDR3 consists of 14 residues. Germline loops: CDR1 DFQATT, CDR2 SNEGSKA (reference sequence). The CDR3 is CSASVVTGLAEQYF. In nucleotides, the CDR3 is TGCAGTGCTAGTGTCGTGACAGGGCTGGCCGAGCAGTACTTC.

The rearrangement links TRBV3-1 to TRBJ2-7; 7 positions match TRBD2. V lost 2 bases, J lost 1 base, and 8 bases stayed unmatched. The CDR3 extends over 16 amino acids. Germline V lookup: CDR1 LGHDT, CDR2 YNNKEL (reference sequence). DNA for the CDR3: TGTGCCAGCAGCCAAATACGGCGGGGGTCGTCCTACGAGCAGTACTTC. Translated: CASSQIRRGSSYEQYF.

This clonotype was picked up many times. The chain recombines TRBV7-2 with TRBJ2-5; weak D call: TRBD2 (6 bases). The V gene's germline CDR1 is SGHTA and CDR2 FQGNSA. The CDR3 runs 16 residues. V lost 0 bases, J lost 1 base, and 12 bases lay in between. The CDR3 DNA sequence: TGTGCCAGCAGCTTAGCGGCGGGATGGGGCCAAGAGACCCAGTACTTC. Translated, it gives CASSLAAGWGQETQYF.

Only a few counts were recorded for this clonotype. The chain links TRBV4-1 to TRBJ2-5, with TRBD1 matching over 11 bases. Unmatched junction bases numbered 9, after V lost 1 base and J lost 5 bases. Germline assignment: CDR1 MGHRA and CDR2 YSYEKL. The CDR3 contains 17 residues. Here the CDR3 reads CASSQVWGTGGWETQYF. DNA for the CDR3: TGCGCCAGCAGCCAAGTTTGGGGGACAGGGGGTTGGGAGACCCAGTACTTC.

The chain is built from TRBV6-2 or TRBV6-3 and TRBJ2-5; D perhaps matches TRBD1 (6 bases). Trimming left V 6 bases short and J 1 base short, with 18 bases between. The CDR3 consists of 16 residues. Per the germline V gene, CDR1 is MNHEY and CDR2 is SVGEGT. The CDR3 DNA is TGTGCCAGCAGACGTTCCCAGGGGATTCGCCAAGAGACCCAGTACTTC. This codes for CASRRSQGIRQETQYF.